The 10 T cell receptor beta chains below come from one sample, sequenced in a study of T cells in Graves' hyperthyroidism and ophthalmopathy. Using RNA transcripts as the source, TCR beta CDR3 regions were amplified. In the first-round RT-PCR of the TCR CDR3, the HTBI primer set was used. TCRdb passed the multiplex PCR reads through MiXCR, listing each CDR3 protein once. The data show about 350,000 distinct CDR3 sequences, approximately 15% seen once. What was sequenced was blood. The receptor source for this set is a woman in her twenties or thirties with Graves' hyperthyroidism.

This clonotype came up many times. The rearrangement uses TRBV5-1 and TRBJ2-1, with D unclear. The CDR3 consists of 14 residues. V lost 4 bases and J lost 1, with 9 bases in between. The germline gives CDR1 SGHRS, CDR2 YFSETQ. Here the CDR3 DNA reads TGCGCCAGCAGCATGAAAGCATCCTACAATGAGCAGTTCTTC. It encodes CASSMKASYNEQFF.

Many counts were recorded for this clonotype. The DNA of the CDR3 is TGTGCCAGCAGCTTTCCCCAGGCTCCCGTCCTGACTTTC. Its translation: CASSFPQAPVLTF. The chain is built from TRBV11-2 and TRBJ2-6; the D is unclear. The germline gives CDR1 SGHAT, CDR2 FQNNGV. The V end was cut by 3 bases, the J end by 12 bases, with 12 bases between. The CDR3 contains 13 residues.

This clonotype was seen a few times. The chain couples TRBV20-1 to TRBJ2-5; a weak D match, TRBD1 (7 bases). The CDR3 covers 15 residues. Germline values: CDR1 DFQATT, CDR2 SNEGSKA (reference sequence). V shed 3 bases and J shed 2 bases, with 16 bases lying between them. The CDR3 DNA follows: TGCAGTGCTAGTCCCAGGGGGGAGCGGCAAGAGACCCAGTACTTC. It yields the protein CSASPRGERQETQYF.

This clonotype was counted at least ten times. The chain couples TRBV9 to TRBJ1-1, with 8 bases fitting TRBD1. This CDR3 contains 14 residues. The J segment lost 7 bases and the V segment lost 2 bases, leaving 7 bases of the junction unmatched. Germline CDR1 SGDLS, CDR2 YYNGEE. CDR3 sequence: CASSVQGAQGEAFF. Written as DNA, the CDR3 is TGTGCCAGCAGCGTCCAGGGGGCGCAGGGTGAAGCTTTCTTT.

At least ten counts were recorded for this clonotype. The chain has TRBV2 and TRBJ2-1; D not resolved. The CDR3 covers 15 residues. V was pared by 6 bases and J by 7 bases, with 19 bases between. Germline CDR1 reads SNHLY; CDR2 reads FYNNEI. In DNA, the CDR3 is TGTGCCAGCAGCCGTGGTAACCCGGTCCTGAATGAGCAGTTCTTC. Its protein product is CASSRGNPVLNEQFF.

The J gene is TRBJ1-6, the V gene TRBV12-3 or TRBV12-4; D gene unclear. The V end lost 8 bases, the J end lost 7 bases, and 9 bases lay between the germline ends. The CDR3 sequence is 12 residues long. This CDR3 reads CASRLMNSPLHF. The CDR3 bases are TGTGCCAGCCGCCTGATGAATTCACCCCTCCACTTT.

The rearrangement links TRBV7-2 to TRBJ1-2; 8 nucleotides align to TRBD1. Germline V gives CDR1 SGHTA, CDR2 FQGNSA. V was pared by 5 bases and J by 0 bases, with 8 bases of the junction left unmatched. The CDR3 runs to 16 residues. CDR3 residues: CASSPTGTGTNYGYTF. The CDR3 coding sequence is TGTGCCAGCAGCCCAACCGGGACAGGCACTAACTATGGCTACACCTTC.

The J gene is TRBJ1-2, the V gene TRBV10-3; possible D gene TRBD1, 5 bases. Germline-derived CDR1 and CDR2 are ENHRY and SYGVKD. Trimming took off 10 bases at V and 8 bases at J, with 29 bases between the two ends. The CDR3 is 16 amino acids. The CDR3 DNA sequence: TGTGCCACCGGCGGGAAAGGAGGCCTCCGGGGGTCCGGCTACACCTTC. Its translation: CATGGKGGLRGSGYTF.

This clonotype was seen many times. The V call is TRBV20-1, the J call TRBJ1-6, with 7 bases lining up with TRBD1. The CDR3 covers 16 residues. Trimming at V came to 6 bases and at J to 7 bases, leaving 15 bases not matched to a gene. Per germline, CDR1 DFQATT and CDR2 SNEGSKA (reference sequence). CDR3: CSARPPTGEGNSPLHF. The CDR3, as DNA: TGCAGTGCCCGACCCCCAACAGGGGAGGGGAATTCACCCCTCCACTTT.

This clonotype has a count of ten or more. The V call is TRBV6-1, the J call TRBJ2-2; 8 bases map to TRBD2. V was pared by 2 bases and J by 1 base, with 0 bases of the junction left unmatched. Per germline, CDR1 MNHNS and CDR2 SASEGT. CDR3 length: 15 residues. The DNA of the CDR3 is TGTGCCAGCAGTGAAAGCGGGAGGAACACCGGGGAGCTGTTTTTT. Protein: CASSESGRNTGELFF.